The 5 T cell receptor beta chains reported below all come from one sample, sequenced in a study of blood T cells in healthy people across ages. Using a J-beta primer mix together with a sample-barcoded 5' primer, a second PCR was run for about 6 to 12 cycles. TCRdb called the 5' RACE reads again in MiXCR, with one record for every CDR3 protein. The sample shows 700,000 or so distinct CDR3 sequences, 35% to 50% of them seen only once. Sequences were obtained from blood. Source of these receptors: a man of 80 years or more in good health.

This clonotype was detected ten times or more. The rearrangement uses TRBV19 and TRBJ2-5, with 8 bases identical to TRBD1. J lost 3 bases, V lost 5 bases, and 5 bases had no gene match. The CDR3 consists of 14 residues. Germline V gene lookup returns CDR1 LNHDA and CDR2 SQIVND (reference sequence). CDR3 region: CASSLGQAKETQYF. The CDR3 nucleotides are TGTGCCAGTAGTCTGGGACAGGCGAAAGAGACCCAGTACTTC.

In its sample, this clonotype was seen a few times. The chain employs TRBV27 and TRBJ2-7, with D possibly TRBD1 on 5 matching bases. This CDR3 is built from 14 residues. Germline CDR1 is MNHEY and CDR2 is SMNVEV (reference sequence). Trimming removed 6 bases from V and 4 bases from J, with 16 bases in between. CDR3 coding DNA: TGTGCCAGCAGAAGACAGCTACTATCTTACGAGCAGTACTTC. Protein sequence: CASRRQLLSYEQYF.

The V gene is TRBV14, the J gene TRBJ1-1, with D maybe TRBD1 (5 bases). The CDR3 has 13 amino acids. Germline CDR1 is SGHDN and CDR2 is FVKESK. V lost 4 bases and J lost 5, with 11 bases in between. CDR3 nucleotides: TGTGCCAGCAGCCCCACCCGACAGACTGAAGCTTTCTTT. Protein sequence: CASSPTRQTEAFF.

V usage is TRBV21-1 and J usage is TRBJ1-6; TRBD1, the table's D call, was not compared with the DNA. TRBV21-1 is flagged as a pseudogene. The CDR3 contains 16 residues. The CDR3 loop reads CASRRFTGVVSSPLHF. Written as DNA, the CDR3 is TGTGCCAGCAGGCGCTTTACAGGGGTTGTAAGTTCACCCCTCCACTTT.

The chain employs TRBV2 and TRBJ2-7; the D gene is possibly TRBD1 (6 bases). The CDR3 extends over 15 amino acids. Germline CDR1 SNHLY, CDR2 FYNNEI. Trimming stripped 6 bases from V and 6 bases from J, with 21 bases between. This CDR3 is CASRGSRQVMSEQYF. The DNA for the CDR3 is TGTGCCAGCAGGGGTTCCCGACAGGTTATGAGCGAGCAGTACTTC.